This entry lists 21 T cell receptor beta chains sequenced from one sample in a study of regulatory T cells in long-lasting Graves disease. Time point denoted: newly diagnosed GD, antithyroid drugs for less than 3 months. Scientists built the TCR library using RNA that was extracted from PBMCs. In building TCR beta libraries, iRepertoire HTBI primers were used together with Arm-PCR of CDR3 regions. Each CDR3 protein gets one entry after TCRdb re-called the multiplex PCR reads with MiXCR. Here the sample spans roughly 400,000 distinct CDR3 sequences, 15% being singletons. These sequences were also reported in another study, on T cells in Graves' hyperthyroidism and ophthalmopathy.

The source was peripheral blood mononuclear cells (PBMCs), collected at new diagnosis, from a patient treated with antithyroid drugs. The source of these receptors is a woman aged 35 to 49 with Graves disease.

This clonotype came up a few times. The chain carries TRBV6-1 and TRBJ2-2, with 10 bases that match TRBD2. The germline CDR1 and CDR2 sequences are MNHNS and SASEGT. J was trimmed by 7 bases and V by 5 bases; bases with no gene match: 4. This CDR3 has 14 residues. The CDR3 nucleotides are TGTGCCAGCAGTAAGTGGACTAGCGGCGGGGAGCTGTTTTTT. As protein: CASSKWTSGGELFF.

The table lists this clonotype with many counts. V gene TRBV28 combines with J gene TRBJ2-5; D unresolved. The CDR3 length is 11 residues. Looked up from germline, CDR1 is MDHEN and CDR2 is SYDVKM. Between the trimmed V and J ends, which lost 3 bases and 5 bases, there was a span of 4 bases. The CDR3 reads CASSFEETQYF. The DNA for the CDR3 is TGTGCCAGCAGTTTCGAGGAGACCCAGTACTTC.

This clonotype was observed at least ten times. This chain joins TRBV20-1 and TRBJ2-7; TRBD2 matches at 7 bases. Germline loops: CDR1 DFQATT, CDR2 SNEGSKA (reference sequence). The CDR3 runs 15 residues. Trimming at V came to 1 base and at J to 3 bases, leaving 9 bases not matched to a gene. The CDR3 loop reads CSARVWREQDYEQYF. CDR3 in DNA: TGCAGTGCTAGAGTCTGGCGGGAGCAGGACTACGAGCAGTACTTC.

This clonotype was counted at least ten times. The chain has TRBV28 and TRBJ1-2; D perhaps matches TRBD1 (5 bases). Germline values: CDR1 MDHEN, CDR2 SYDVKM. The CDR3 totals 14 residues. The V end lost 1 base, the J end lost 1 base, and 7 bases lay between the germline ends. The CDR3, as DNA: TGTGCCAGCAGTTTATCTGGGGGTAACTATGGCTACACCTTC. As protein: CASSLSGGNYGYTF.

In this sample, this clonotype turned up a few times. V and J are TRBV20-1 and TRBJ2-5; 8 nucleotides match TRBD2. Unmatched junction bases numbered 9, after V lost 1 base and J lost 5 bases. CDR1 and CDR2 (germline): DFQATT, SNEGSKA (reference sequence). This CDR3 contains 15 residues. CDR3 amino acids: CSARASGGKGETQYF. CDR3 DNA: TGCAGTGCTAGAGCTTCGGGGGGGAAGGGGGAGACCCAGTACTTC.

This clonotype showed up many times. This sequence joins TRBV18 and TRBJ2-5; no reliable D call. Trimming removed 6 bases from V and 2 bases from J, with 7 bases in between. In germline, CDR1 is KGHSH, CDR2 LQKENI. The CDR3 has 12 amino acids. CDR3 sequence reads: CASSDLQETQYF. CDR3 DNA: TGTGCCAGCTCCGACCTGCAAGAGACCCAGTACTTC.

In this sample, this clonotype turned up many times. This chain uses TRBV27 with TRBJ1-2; 9 bases fit TRBD1. CDR1 is MNHEY and CDR2 is SMNVEV in the germline V gene (reference sequence). This CDR3 contains 14 residues. J was trimmed by 7 bases and V by 5 bases; bases with no gene match: 8. The CDR3 loop reads CASSGTGTGIGYTF. Written as DNA, the CDR3 is TGTGCCAGCAGTGGCACCGGGACAGGGATTGGCTACACCTTC.

The table lists this clonotype with many counts. CDR3 DNA: TGTGCCAGCAGTTTTGGGATCGGGGCAGATGGCTACACCTTC. Its protein is CASSFGIGADGYTF. The chain combines TRBV28 with TRBJ1-2; maybe TRBD1 (5 bases). Germline values: CDR1 MDHEN, CDR2 SYDVKM. The CDR3 runs 14 residues. V lost 3 bases to trimming and J lost 6 bases, with 14 bases between them.

The chain links TRBV5-5 to TRBJ2-1; D is ambiguous. Germline V lookup: CDR1 SGHKS, CDR2 YYEKEE (reference sequence). This CDR3 is 12 amino acids long. V dropped 6 bases and J dropped 9 bases, with 13 bases sitting between them. This CDR3 reads CASTLDMAEQFF. The CDR3 coding sequence is TGTGCCAGCACTCTCGACATGGCTGAGCAGTTCTTC.

In the case of this clonotype: A read error may be the cause here, since a much bigger clone is one base away. This chain uses TRBV6-1 with TRBJ1-5, with 7 bases aligning to TRBD1. Germline CDR1 reads MNHNS; CDR2 reads SASEGT. CDR3 length: 13 amino acids. CDR3 in amino acids: CASSDTRGQPQDF. The CDR3 coding sequence is TGTGCCAGCAGTGACACTAGGGGGCAGCCCCAGGATTTT.

This sequence joins TRBV3-1 and TRBJ2-6; 11 nucleotides match TRBD2. This CDR3 contains 18 residues. V shed 1 base, J shed 0 bases, and the junction held 2 bases outside the gene matches. Germline CDR1 LGHDT, CDR2 YNNKEL (reference sequence). In nucleotides, the CDR3 is TGTGCCAGCAGCCAAGCTAGCGGGAGGAGCTCTGGGGCCAACGTCCTGACTTTC. It yields the protein CASSQASGRSSGANVLTF.

This clonotype came up a few times. This chain uses TRBV6-2 or TRBV6-3 with TRBJ2-7; D could derive from TRBD1 or TRBD2 (5 bases each). The CDR3 contains 18 residues. Germline V lookup: CDR1 MNHEY, CDR2 SVGEGT. Trimming removed 2 bases from V and 2 bases from J, with 22 bases in between. The CDR3 is CASSYDGTMDKVTYEQYF. The CDR3 DNA sequence: TGTGCCAGCAGTTACGACGGGACGATGGACAAGGTGACCTACGAGCAGTACTTC.

The chain is built from TRBV24-1 and TRBJ2-1; 11 nucleotides align to TRBD2. The CDR3 loop spans 18 amino acids. Germline V gene data show CDR1 as KGHDR and CDR2 as SFDVKD. V shed 4 bases, J shed 4 bases, and the junction held 11 bases outside the gene matches. This CDR3 reads CATSEIASGGPDYNEQFF. The CDR3 region has the DNA TGTGCCACCAGTGAAATAGCTAGCGGGGGGCCCGATTACAATGAGCAGTTCTTC.

In this sample, this clonotype turned up many times. The chain joins TRBV6-5 to TRBJ1-5, with D unresolved. Trimming took 0 bases from V and 3 from J, leaving 9 bases between them. The CDR3 is 15 amino acids. Germline CDR1 MNHEY, CDR2 SVGAGI. The CDR3 spells CASSYSVGPNQPQHF. The CDR3 DNA follows: TGTGCCAGCAGTTACTCCGTAGGGCCCAATCAGCCCCAGCATTTT.

This clonotype was found a few times. J is TRBJ2-3 and V is TRBV4-3, with D maybe TRBD1 (5 bases). V was clipped by 0 bases and J by 4 bases, with 14 bases between them. Germline CDR1 is LGHNA and CDR2 is YSLEER. This CDR3 spans 16 amino acids. CDR3 nucleotides: TGCGCCAGCAGCCAAGATATCGAAGGGGCAGCAGATACGCAGTATTTT. Amino acids: CASSQDIEGAADTQYF.

This clonotype was found a few times. A read error is possible here, since a much larger clone lies one base away. This CDR3 is CASSYSGSIEAFF. The DNA of the CDR3 is TGTGCCAGCAGTTACTCGGGGAGTATTGAAGCTTTCTTT. The gene calls are TRBV6-5 and TRBJ1-1; D is unclear. The V and J ends lost 0 bases and 7 bases respectively, with 9 bases between them. The CDR3 spans 13 residues. The germline V gene has CDR1 MNHEY and CDR2 SVGAGI.

This clonotype was detected only a few times. With a much larger clone just one base away, this may be a read error. Likely a read error: the CDR3 ends without its conserved phenylalanine or tryptophan. The V and J genes are TRBV7-9 and TRBJ2-5; TRBD1 is a possible D gene (6 bases). Germline loops: CDR1 SEHNR, CDR2 FQNEAQ (reference sequence). V was pared by 8 bases and J by 0 bases, with 10 bases between. This CDR3 region has 13 residues. The CDR3 coding sequence is TGTGCCAGCGCCCGGGACAACCAAGAGACCCAGTACTCC. Amino acids: CASARDNQETQYS.

At least ten counts were recorded for this clonotype. The chain recombines TRBV6-2 or TRBV6-3 with TRBJ2-1, with 10 bases aligning to TRBD2. The V and J ends lost 3 bases and 5 bases, in that order; junction bases with no gene match: 4. The CDR3 spans 15 residues. CDR1 and CDR2 from the germline V gene are MNHEY and SVGEGT. CDR3 region: CASSYSGRQNNEQFF. For the CDR3, the DNA is TGTGCCAGCAGTTATAGCGGGAGGCAAAACAATGAGCAGTTCTTC.

The chain joins TRBV5-1 to TRBJ1-1; 7 bases fit TRBD1. Germline assignment: CDR1 SGHRS and CDR2 YFSETQ. This CDR3 comprises 12 residues. Unmatched junction bases numbered 3, after V lost 6 bases and J lost 4 bases. CDR3 nucleotides: TGCGCCAGCATCCGACAGGGCACTGAAGCTTTCTTT. Its protein is CASIRQGTEAFF.

This clonotype has a count of ten or more. V is TRBV6-1 and J is TRBJ2-7; TRBD1 is a possible D gene (5 bases). The CDR3 contains 13 residues. Trimming removed 5 bases at V and 0 bases at J, with 8 bases between. Germline V gene data show CDR1 as MNHNS and CDR2 as SASEGT. The CDR3 loop reads CASSPDTSYEQYF. CDR3 sequence (DNA): TGTGCCAGCAGTCCGGACACCTCCTACGAGCAGTACTTC.

The genes are TRBV19 and TRBJ2-1; 7 bases agree with TRBD2. From germline, CDR1 is LNHDA and CDR2 SQIVND (reference sequence). CDR3 size: 14 residues. The ends lost 2 bases at V and 5 bases at J; junction bases unmatched: 3. The CDR3 coding sequence is TGTGCCAGTAGTATACGGCTAGCGGACAATGAGCAGTTCTTC. Encoded protein: CASSIRLADNEQFF.